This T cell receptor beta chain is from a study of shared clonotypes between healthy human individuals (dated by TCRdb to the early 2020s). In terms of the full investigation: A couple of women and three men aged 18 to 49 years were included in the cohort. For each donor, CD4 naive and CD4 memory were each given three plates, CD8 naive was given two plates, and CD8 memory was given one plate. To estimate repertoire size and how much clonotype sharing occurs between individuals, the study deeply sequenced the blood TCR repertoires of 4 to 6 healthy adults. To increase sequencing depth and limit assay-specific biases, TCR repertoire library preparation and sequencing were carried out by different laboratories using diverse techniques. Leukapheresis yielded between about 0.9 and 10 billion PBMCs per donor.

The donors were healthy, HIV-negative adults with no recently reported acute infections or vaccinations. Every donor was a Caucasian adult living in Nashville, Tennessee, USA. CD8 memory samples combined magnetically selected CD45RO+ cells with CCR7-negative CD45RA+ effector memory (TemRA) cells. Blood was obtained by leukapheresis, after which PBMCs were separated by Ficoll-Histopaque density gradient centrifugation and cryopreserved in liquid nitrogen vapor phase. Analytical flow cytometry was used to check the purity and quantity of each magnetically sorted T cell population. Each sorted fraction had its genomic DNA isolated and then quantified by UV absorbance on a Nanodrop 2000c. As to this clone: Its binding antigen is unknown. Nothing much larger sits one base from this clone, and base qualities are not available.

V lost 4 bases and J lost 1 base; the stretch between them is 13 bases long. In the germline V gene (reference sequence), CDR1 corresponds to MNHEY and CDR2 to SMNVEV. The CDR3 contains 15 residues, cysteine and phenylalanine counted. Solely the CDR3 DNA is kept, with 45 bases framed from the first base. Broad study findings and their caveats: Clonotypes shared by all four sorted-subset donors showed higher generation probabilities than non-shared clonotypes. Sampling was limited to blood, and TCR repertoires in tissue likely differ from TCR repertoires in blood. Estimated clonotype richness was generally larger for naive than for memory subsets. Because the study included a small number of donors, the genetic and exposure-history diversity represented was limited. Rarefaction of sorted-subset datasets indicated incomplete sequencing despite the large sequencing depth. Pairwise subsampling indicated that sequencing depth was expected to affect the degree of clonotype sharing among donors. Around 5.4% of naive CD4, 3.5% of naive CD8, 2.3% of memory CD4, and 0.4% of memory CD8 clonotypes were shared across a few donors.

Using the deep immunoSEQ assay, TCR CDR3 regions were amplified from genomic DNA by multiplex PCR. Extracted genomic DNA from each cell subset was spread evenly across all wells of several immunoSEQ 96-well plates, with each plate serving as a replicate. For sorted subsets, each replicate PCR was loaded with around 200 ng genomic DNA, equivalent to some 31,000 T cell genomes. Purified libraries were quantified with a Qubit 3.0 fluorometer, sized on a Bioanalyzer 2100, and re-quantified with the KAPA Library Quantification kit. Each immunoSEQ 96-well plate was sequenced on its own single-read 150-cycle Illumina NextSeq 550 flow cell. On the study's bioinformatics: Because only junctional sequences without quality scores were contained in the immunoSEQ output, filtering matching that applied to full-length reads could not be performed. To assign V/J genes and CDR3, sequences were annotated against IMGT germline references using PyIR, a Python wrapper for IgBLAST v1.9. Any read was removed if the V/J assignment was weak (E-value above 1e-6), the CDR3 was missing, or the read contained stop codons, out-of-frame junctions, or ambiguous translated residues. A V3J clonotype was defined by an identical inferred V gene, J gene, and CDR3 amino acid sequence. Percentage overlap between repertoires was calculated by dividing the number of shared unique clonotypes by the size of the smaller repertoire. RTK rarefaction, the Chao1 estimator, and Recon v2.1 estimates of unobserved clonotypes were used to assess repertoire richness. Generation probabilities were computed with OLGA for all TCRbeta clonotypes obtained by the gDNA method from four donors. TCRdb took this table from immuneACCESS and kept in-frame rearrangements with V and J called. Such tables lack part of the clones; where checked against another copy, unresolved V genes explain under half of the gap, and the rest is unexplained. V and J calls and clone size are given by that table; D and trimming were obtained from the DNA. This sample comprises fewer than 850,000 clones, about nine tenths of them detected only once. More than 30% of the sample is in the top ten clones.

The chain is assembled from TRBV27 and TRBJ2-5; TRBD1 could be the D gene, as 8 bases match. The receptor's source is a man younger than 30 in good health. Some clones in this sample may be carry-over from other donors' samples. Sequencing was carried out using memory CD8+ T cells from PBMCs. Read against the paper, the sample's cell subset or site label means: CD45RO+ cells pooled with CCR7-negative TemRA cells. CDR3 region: CASSYRGGSQETQYF. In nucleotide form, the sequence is TGTGCCAGCAGTTACAGGGGGGGAAGCCAAGAGACCCAGTACTTC.